The rows below give T cell receptor beta chains drawn from one sample of a study of blood T cell repertoires in COVID-19. Clones were read by immunoSEQ multiplex PCR, and TCRdb kept only the in-frame ones, dropping some. Found here are about 120,000 clones, 85% of them singletons; the top ten hold about a tenth. Material: peripheral blood. These receptors originate from an elderly man with acute or convalescent COVID-19. Each CDR3 is given with its conserved first and last residue. A D gene is named only where the DNA matches it firmly. Rows may omit the clone size; those that give it use once, few, many or a size class.

d_call clone_size j_call v_call cdr3_aa cdr3_nt
TRBD1 . TRBJ1-2 TRBV5-1 CASSLGQGNYGYTF TGCGCCAGCAGCTTGGGACAGGGGAACTATGGCTACACCTTC
. . TRBJ2-3 TRBV7-9 CASSLGAQDTQYF TGTGCCAGCAGCTTAGGGGCTCAAGATACGCAGTATTTT
TRBD1 . TRBJ1-2 TRBV5-1 CASSLGGQGAGYGYTF TGCGCCAGCAGCTTGGGGGGACAGGGGGCTGGCTATGGCTACACCTTC
. once TRBJ2-1 TRBV12-3/TRBV12-4 CASSLEGDSWFF TGTGCCAGCAGTTTAGAAGGGGACTCCTGGTTCTTC
TRBD2 . TRBJ2-3 TRBV3-1/TRBV3-2 CASSQVPRYTSGGADTQYF TGTGCCAGCAGCCAAGTTCCCCGGTATACTAGCGGGGGGGCAGATACGCAGTATTTT
. . TRBJ1-2 TRBV24-1 CATSDKQGLGYGYTF TGTGCCACCAGTGACAAACAGGGATTGGGCTATGGCTACACCTTC
. . TRBJ2-1 TRBV11-2 CASSLGPDSSYNEQFF TGTGCCAGCAGCTTAGGGCCGGACAGCTCCTACAATGAGCAGTTCTTC
TRBD1 . TRBJ1-5 TRBV5-6 CASSIGQGNQPQHF TGTGCCAGCAGCATAGGACAGGGCAATCAGCCCCAGCATTTT
. . TRBJ2-4 TRBV28 CASSLRGLAKNIQYF TGTGCCAGCAGTTTACGGGGTTTAGCCAAAAACATTCAGTACTTC
. . TRBJ1-2 TRBV6-5 CASNPLGPTNYGYTF TGTGCCAGCAACCCTCTGGGCCCTACTAACTATGGCTACACCTTC
TRBD1 once TRBJ1-6 TRBV27 CASSRQGQGNSPLHF TGTGCCAGCAGCCGTCAAGGACAGGGGAATTCACCCCTCCACTTT
TRBD2 . TRBJ2-1 TRBV28 CASSHSGSSDNEQFF TGTGCCAGCAGTCATAGCGGGAGCAGCGACAATGAGCAGTTCTTC
TRBD1 . TRBJ1-4 TRBV6-5 CASSSGTGIEKLFF TGTGCCAGCAGCTCCGGGACAGGGATTGAAAAACTGTTTTTT
. . TRBJ2-3 TRBV11-2 CASSPHTDTQYF TGTGCCAGCAGCCCCCACACAGATACGCAGTATTTT
. . TRBJ1-5 TRBV7-2 CASSASNVQPQHF TGTGCCAGCAGCGCCTCTAATGTGCAGCCCCAGCATTTT
. . TRBJ2-1 TRBV11-2 CASSSLGGSYNEQFF TGTGCCAGCAGCTCTCTCGGAGGCTCCTACAATGAGCAGTTCTTC
. . TRBJ1-5 TRBV6-5 CASRTVSNQPQHF TGTGCCAGCAGGACAGTTAGCAATCAGCCCCAGCATTTT
TRBD1 . TRBJ1-3 TRBV18 CASSLWTGGVSSGNTIYF TGTGCCAGCTCACTCTGGACAGGGGGCGTTAGTTCTGGAAACACCATATATTTT
TRBD2 once TRBJ2-7 TRBV27 CASSLNRASGMVEQYF TGTGCCAGCAGTTTAAACAGGGCTAGCGGGATGGTTGAGCAGTACTTC
. . TRBJ1-6 TRBV10-3 CAISESTGQNSPLHF TGTGCCATCAGTGAGTCGACAGGACAAAATTCACCCCTCCACTTT
TRBD1 once TRBJ1-5 TRBV6-1 CASSEYTGGNGQPQHF TGTGCCAGCAGTGAGTACACAGGGGGCAATGGGCAGCCCCAGCATTTT
TRBD1 . TRBJ1-2 TRBV5-1 CASRPEDRGNYGYTF TGCGCCAGCAGACCTGAGGACAGGGGCAACTATGGCTACACCTTC
TRBD2 . TRBJ2-1 TRBV29-1 CSVEGLAGGRGGEQFF TGCAGCGTTGAAGGACTAGCGGGAGGTCGGGGGGGTGAGCAGTTCTTC
TRBD1 once TRBJ1-5 TRBV10-3 CAISPGQGNQPQHF TGTGCCATCAGCCCGGGACAGGGGAATCAGCCCCAGCATTTT
. . TRBJ1-1 TRBV6-2/TRBV6-3 CASSLILGAEAFF TGTGCCAGCAGCTTGATCCTGGGCGCTGAAGCTTTCTTT
. . TRBJ2-1 TRBV20-1 CSARLSPEQFF TGCAGTGCCAGACTATCACCTGAGCAGTTCTTC
. once TRBJ1-2 TRBV4-3 CASSQVAGINYGYTF TGCGCCAGCAGCCAAGTGGCGGGGATTAACTATGGCTACACCTTC
. few TRBJ2-1 TRBV2 CASRYRGLFGNEQFF TGTGCCAGCAGGTACAGGGGACTGTTCGGCAATGAGCAGTTCTTC
TRBD1 . TRBJ1-5 TRBV28 CASSPGGLGNQPQHF TGTGCCAGCAGCCCAGGGGGCTTGGGCAATCAGCCCCAGCATTTT
. . TRBJ2-3 TRBV21-1 CASSKGRKSTVTDTQYF TGTGCCAGCAGCAAAGGGAGGAAGAGTACCGTCACAGATACGCAGTATTTT
. . TRBJ1-1 TRBV7-9 CASSLSGNTEAFF TGTGCCAGCAGCTTATCCGGTAACACTGAAGCTTTCTTT
TRBD1 . TRBJ1-1 TRBV9 CASSPTGVAGGTEAFF TGTGCCAGCAGCCCGACTGGGGTGGCAGGGGGCACTGAAGCTTTCTTT
TRBD1 . TRBJ2-7 TRBV11-2 CASSLDLGTANYEQYF TGTGCCAGCAGCTTAGATCTCGGGACAGCTAACTACGAGCAGTACTTC
. . TRBJ2-5 TRBV19 CASSIRARQETQYF TGTGCCAGTAGTATCAGAGCGCGGCAAGAGACCCAGTACTTC
. . TRBJ1-5 TRBV6-5 CASREAGLNQPQHF TGTGCCAGCAGAGAGGCAGGGCTCAATCAGCCCCAGCATTTT
TRBD2 . TRBJ2-3 TRBV28 CASSPTTSGVTDTQYF TGTGCCAGCAGTCCCACGACTAGCGGGGTCACAGATACGCAGTATTTT
. . TRBJ1-2 TRBV9 CASSVGRGYGYTF TGTGCCAGCAGCGTAGGAAGGGGATATGGCTACACCTTC
TRBD1 . TRBJ1-5 TRBV28 CASSRTGNNQPQHF TGTGCCAGCAGTCGGACAGGGAACAATCAGCCCCAGCATTTT
TRBD1 once TRBJ2-1 TRBV7-3 CASSLTVFRQGNEQFF TGTGCCAGCAGCCTTACGGTTTTTCGACAGGGAAATGAGCAGTTCTTC
TRBD2 . TRBJ2-3 TRBV9 CAALAGVTDTQYF TGTGCCGCGCTAGCGGGGGTCACAGATACGCAGTATTTT
TRBD1 . TRBJ1-2 TRBV18 CASSPPAGGGYGYTF TGTGCCAGCTCACCACCGGCAGGGGGTGGATATGGCTACACCTTC
. . TRBJ1-6 TRBV11-2 CASSLAAGLGRNSPLHF TGTGCCAGCAGCTTAGCCGCAGGGTTGGGTCGCAATTCACCCCTCCACTTT
. once TRBJ1-6 TRBV7-9 CASSPQVSGSPLHF TGTGCCAGCAGCCCACAGGTGTCCGGCTCACCCCTCCACTTT
TRBD1 . TRBJ2-3 TRBV2 CASERGDRGAGRDTQYF TGTGCCAGCGAGAGGGGCGACAGGGGAGCTGGTCGGGATACGCAGTATTTT
TRBD1 few TRBJ2-7 TRBV3-1/TRBV3-2 CATNYPGQEEKDSYEQYF TGTGCCACCAACTACCCGGGACAGGAGGAGAAGGACTCCTACGAGCAGTACTTC
. . TRBJ1-3 TRBV6-5 CASSRDIGSGNTIYF TGTGCCAGCAGTCGGGACATTGGCTCTGGAAACACCATATATTTT
. . TRBJ1-1 TRBV5-1 CASRGTRGAFF TGCGCCAGCAGGGGAACACGGGGAGCTTTCTTT
. . TRBJ1-2 TRBV11-2 CASTLSGGAGGYTF TGTGCCAGCACTCTTAGCGGGGGCGCGGGGGGCTACACCTTC
. . TRBJ2-1 TRBV5-4 CASSLDNPGVGEQFF TGTGCCAGCAGCTTGGATAATCCGGGTGTGGGTGAGCAGTTCTTC
. . TRBJ1-1 TRBV29-1 CSAVVGGAGTEAFF TGCAGCGCCGTAGTAGGGGGGGCAGGAACTGAAGCTTTCTTT
. . TRBJ2-7 TRBV18 CASSPPSAGPSSYEQYF TGTGCCAGCTCACCCCCGTCGGCGGGTCCTAGCTCCTACGAGCAGTACTTC
. . TRBJ1-3 TRBV7-2 CASSDRPYRDTIYF TGTGCCAGCAGCGATCGACCCTACAGGGACACCATATATTTT
TRBD1 few TRBJ2-7 TRBV19 CASSSWLAGGEQYF TGTGCCAGTAGTAGCTGGTTGGCAGGGGGCGAGCAGTACTTC